The following is a T cell receptor beta chain sequence with its context. The data were taken from a study of T cells in Graves' hyperthyroidism and ophthalmopathy. J was trimmed by 6 bases and V by 5 bases; bases with no gene match: 8. The germline CDR1 and CDR2 sequences are SGHRS and YFSETQ. This CDR3 comprises 15 residues. RNA transcripts served as the template for amplifying TCR beta CDR3 regions. In the first-round RT-PCR of the TCR CDR3, the HTBI primer set was used. One entry per CDR3 protein results from TCRdb running MiXCR on the multiplex PCR reads. The data show 400,000 to 500,000 distinct CDR3 sequences, roughly 14% seen once.

The sequence was obtained from a woman between 18 and 30 years old with Graves' hyperthyroidism. J is TRBJ2-6 and V is TRBV5-1, with 7 bases identical to TRBD1. Sequenced input: blood. This CDR3 reads CASREGQGEANVLTF. The CDR3 bases are TGCGCCAGCAGGGAAGGTCAGGGGGAGGCCAACGTCCTGACTTTC.